These 27 T cell receptor beta chains originate from one sample sequenced in a study of blood T cell repertoires in COVID-19 (dated by TCRdb to the early 2020s). The library relied on the immunoSEQ multiplex PCR assay. TCRdb took this table from immuneACCESS and kept in-frame rearrangements with V and J called. Such tables lack part of the clones; where checked against another copy, unresolved V genes explain under half of the gap, and the rest is unexplained. In this sample the table shows about 270,000 clones, under 90% of which occur a single time. Roughly 3.1% of the sample is taken by the ten largest. The sequenced sample was peripheral blood. These receptors all come from a young woman with acute or convalescent COVID-19.

This chain uses TRBV15 with TRBJ1-3; 7 positions agree with TRBD1. Germline CDR1 LNHNV, CDR2 YYDKDF (reference sequence). The CDR3 is 16 amino acids. Unmatched junction bases numbered 5, after V lost 3 bases and J lost 0 bases. The CDR3 loop reads CATSSQGVVSGNTIYF. In nucleotides, the CDR3 is TGTGCCACCAGCAGTCAGGGGGTGGTCTCTGGAAACACCATATATTTT.

V and J are TRBV28 and TRBJ1-5; D not certain. CDR1 MDHEN and CDR2 SYDVKM come from the germline V gene. V shed 5 bases and J shed 1 base, with 9 bases lying between them. CDR3 length: 14 amino acids. The CDR3: CASSETPSNQPQHF. The CDR3 bases are TGTGCCAGCAGTGAGACACCGAGCAATCAGCCCCAGCATTTT.

CDR3 bases: TGTGCCAGCAGCGCACAGGGTCAAGCTTCACCCCTCCACTTT. The encoded protein is CASSAQGQASPLHF. This chain links TRBV7-9 with TRBJ1-6, with D possibly matching TRBD1 (6 bases). Germline CDR1 SEHNR, CDR2 FQNEAQ (reference sequence). The CDR3 spans 14 residues. Trimming cost V 5 bases and J 9 bases, with 14 bases left between them.

This chain uses TRBV28 with TRBJ2-7, with D perhaps TRBD1 (5 bases). V dropped 6 bases and J dropped 0 bases, with 6 bases sitting between them. In germline, CDR1 is MDHEN, CDR2 SYDVKM. The CDR3 loop spans 12 amino acids. CDR3: CASRGASYEQYF. In nucleotides, the CDR3 is TGTGCCAGCAGAGGGGCCTCCTACGAGCAGTACTTC.

This chain joins TRBV6-2 or TRBV6-3 and TRBJ2-6; possible D gene TRBD1, 6 bases. V lost 5 bases and J 0 bases, leaving 20 bases between the germline ends. This CDR3 is built from 19 residues. Germline V gene sequence: CDR1 MNHEY, CDR2 SVGEGT. CDR3 protein: CASSRPRTAPISGANVLTF. CDR3 bases: TGTGCCAGCAGTCGGCCAAGGACAGCTCCTATCTCTGGGGCCAACGTCCTGACTTTC.

As regards this clone: An end of the junction does not agree with germline; a read error may underlie this. V usage is TRBV7-7 and J usage is TRBJ2-2; D gene uncertain. CDR1 is SSHAT and CDR2 is FNYEAQ in the germline V gene (reference sequence). This CDR3 is 15 amino acids long. CDR3 residues: CASSLVLSPTGELFF. DNA of the CDR3: TGTGCTAGCAGCTTAGTACTAAGCCCCACCGGGGAGCTGTTTTTT.

Written as DNA, the CDR3 is TGTGCCAGTAGTATTTCATCTAGCGGCTCCTACGAGCAGTACTTC. Its protein product is CASSISSSGSYEQYF. This chain connects TRBV19 to TRBJ2-7; TRBD2 matches 7 bases. Germline assignment: CDR1 LNHDA and CDR2 SQIVND (reference sequence). The CDR3 covers 15 residues. The V and J ends lost 3 bases and 0 bases, in that order; junction bases with no gene match: 5.

The chain combines TRBV7-6 with TRBJ2-7; tentative D call: TRBD1 (5 bases). The CDR3 has 15 residues. Germline CDR1 SGHVS, CDR2 FNYEAQ. The V and J ends lost 5 bases and 3 bases respectively, with 17 bases between them. CDR3 DNA sequence: TGTGCCAGCAGCCCTCAAAAGGGGTCCCGCTACGAGCAGTACTTC. It encodes CASSPQKGSRYEQYF. The variable domain in full, completed from reference TRBV7-6 and TRBJ2-7, reads GAGVSQSPRYKVTKRGQDVALRCDPISGHVSLYWYRQALGQGPEFLTYFNYEAQQDKSGLPNDRFSAERPEGSISTLTIQRTEQRDSAMYRCASSPQKGSRYEQYFGPGTRLTVT.

V is TRBV29-1 and J is TRBJ1-1, with 8 positions matching TRBD1. CDR3 length: 13 amino acids. V lost 7 bases to trimming and J lost 1 base; unmatched junction nucleotides: 5. Germline CDR1 is SQVTM and CDR2 is ANQGSEA. CDR3 nucleotides: TGCAGCGCCGCCGGGACAGGGAACACTGAAGCTTTCTTT. Its protein product is CSAAGTGNTEAFF. Drawing the rest from reference TRBV29-1 and TRBJ1-1, the complete variable domain is SAVISQKPSRDICQRGTSLTIQCQVDSQVTMMFWYRQQPGQSLTLIATANQGSEATYESGFVIDKFPISRPNLTFSTLTVSNMSPEDSSIYLCSAAGTGNTEAFFGQGTRLTVV.

This clone showed up just a few times. The chain is built from TRBV10-3 and TRBJ2-5, with D possibly being TRBD1 (6 bases). The germline V gene encodes CDR1 ENHRY and CDR2 SYGVKD. Trimming removed 2 bases from V and 2 bases from J, with 15 bases in between. CDR3 length: 16 residues. The CDR3 DNA reads TGTGCCATCAGTGAGAGGCAGCCAAGGGGGCAAGAGACCCAGTACTTC. It codes for CAISERQPRGQETQYF.

This sequence joins TRBV4-2 and TRBJ2-1; TRBD2 agrees at 14 bases. Germline V lookup: CDR1 LGHNA, CDR2 YNFKEQ. With V trimmed by 4 bases and J by 10 bases, 12 bases remained unmatched. The CDR3 sequence is 17 residues long. The CDR3: CASSPFSGTSGSGEQFF. The CDR3 DNA reads TGTGCCAGCAGCCCCTTCTCCGGGACTAGCGGGAGTGGGGAGCAGTTCTTC.

The CDR3 reads CASTYRGSHEQFF. The CDR3, as DNA: TGTGCCAGTACCTACCGGGGGTCCCATGAGCAGTTCTTC. The chain uses TRBV19 and TRBJ2-1, with a tentative D call TRBD2 (6 bases). Deletions cut 7 bases from V and 8 bases from J, with 15 bases between. CDR1 and CDR2 from the germline V gene are LNHDA and SQIVND (reference sequence). The CDR3 loop spans 13 amino acids.

Only one count was recorded for this clone. V is TRBV5-1 and J is TRBJ2-4; D not certain. Per germline, CDR1 SGHRS and CDR2 YFSETQ. V dropped 0 bases and J dropped 4 bases, with 11 bases sitting between them. The CDR3 sequence is 15 residues long. The CDR3 DNA reads as TGCGCCAGCAGCTTGGACCCGTCTAAAAAAAACATTCAGTACTTC. Amino acids: CASSLDPSKKNIQYF.

V gene TRBV7-2 combines with J gene TRBJ2-2, with D hard to call. The CDR3 covers 13 residues. Germline CDR1 is SGHTA and CDR2 is FQGNSA. Trimming removed 4 bases from V and 6 bases from J, with 9 bases in between. Here the CDR3 reads CASSSSWPGELFF. The CDR3 DNA reads TGTGCCAGCAGCTCCAGTTGGCCCGGGGAGCTGTTTTTT.

This sequence joins TRBV15 and TRBJ2-5; 7 nucleotides line up with TRBD1. The CDR3 is 15 residues long. Germline V lookup: CDR1 LNHNV, CDR2 YYDKDF (reference sequence). Trimming removed 1 base from V and 3 bases from J; junction bases left unmatched: 5. The CDR3 loop is CATSRGPGTEETQYF. The CDR3 nucleotides are TGTGCCACCAGCAGAGGGCCAGGGACAGAAGAGACCCAGTACTTC.

The J gene is TRBJ2-7, the V gene TRBV19, with D unresolved. Germline V lookup: CDR1 LNHDA, CDR2 SQIVND (reference sequence). The CDR3 sequence is 14 residues long. V was pared by 2 bases and J by 2 bases, with 10 bases between. This chain's CDR3 is CASSIWASTYEQYF. The CDR3, as DNA: TGTGCCAGTAGTATATGGGCGAGTACCTACGAGCAGTACTTC. The whole variable domain, remainder taken from reference TRBV19 and TRBJ2-7, is DGGITQSPKYLFRKEGQNVTLSCEQNLNHDAMYWYRQDPGQGLRLIYYSQIVNDFQKGDIAEGYSVSREKKESFPLTVTSAQKNPTAFYLCASSIWASTYEQYFGPGTRLTVT.

The DNA for the CDR3 is TGTGCCACCGAATCTGGGACCCTGGCCGCGGGAGGGCTGGCAGATACGCAGTATTTT. It encodes CATESGTLAAGGLADTQYF. This sequence joins TRBV5-4 and TRBJ2-3; 9 bases are shared with TRBD2. Germline trimming cut 9 bases from V and 4 bases from J; bases unmatched to any gene: 24. The CDR3 extends over 19 amino acids. In germline, CDR1 is SGHNT, CDR2 YYREEE (reference sequence).

The rearrangement links TRBV18 to TRBJ2-2; 9 bases map to TRBD2. CDR1 and CDR2 from the germline V gene are KGHSH and LQKENI. V dropped 1 base and J dropped 4; count of bases not matched to a gene: 4. The CDR3 has 16 amino acids. CDR3 nucleotide sequence: TGTGCCAGCTCACCACGACTAGCGGAGGGCACCGGGGAGCTGTTTTTT. Protein sequence: CASSPRLAEGTGELFF.

This clone has just one count. The rearrangement joins TRBV28 to TRBJ2-7; the D gene is possibly TRBD2 (6 bases). V was pared by 5 bases and J by 4 bases, with 18 bases between. This CDR3 has 15 amino acids. The germline V gene encodes CDR1 MDHEN and CDR2 SYDVKM. CDR3 protein: CASSGRATSRYEQYF. CDR3 bases: TGTGCCAGCAGTGGACGCGCGACTAGTCGGTACGAGCAGTACTTC.

The V gene is TRBV6-6, the J gene TRBJ2-4; TRBD1 matches 9 bases. J was trimmed by 8 bases and V by 6 bases; bases with no gene match: 2. The CDR3 totals 12 residues. Germline assignment: CDR1 MNHNY and CDR2 SVGAGI (reference sequence). The DNA for the CDR3 is TGTGCCAGCAGGGACAGGGGAGACATTCAGTACTTC. Its protein product is CASRDRGDIQYF.

This clone was seen just once. The chain links TRBV28 to TRBJ1-6; a weak D match, TRBD1 (6 bases). V was clipped by 5 bases and J by 0 bases, with 14 bases between them. This CDR3 has 17 residues. Germline CDR1 MDHEN, CDR2 SYDVKM. CDR3 sequence (DNA): TGTGCCAGCAGTCCTAGGACAGTGGTCTCCTATAATTCACCCCTCCACTTT. As protein: CASSPRTVVSYNSPLHF.

The chain has TRBV19 and TRBJ2-7; 10 bases are shared with TRBD2. The ends lost 5 bases at V and 6 bases at J; junction bases unmatched: 10. CDR3 length equals 15 residues. Germline lookup yields CDR1 LNHDA and CDR2 SQIVND (reference sequence). CDR3 in DNA: TGTGCCAGTAGTCCTATCCTAGCGGGAGTTTTCGAGCAGTACTTC. As protein: CASSPILAGVFEQYF.

The genes are TRBV27 and TRBJ1-6; 7 bases align to TRBD1. CDR1 and CDR2 (germline): MNHEY, SMNVEV (reference sequence). The CDR3 totals 19 residues. V was clipped by 9 bases and J by 0 bases; unmatched bases: 17. The CDR3 nucleotides read TGTGCCAGGCCGCCCCATTCGGGACAGCCGAGCTCCTATAATTCACCCCTCCACTTT. Amino acid sequence: CARPPHSGQPSSYNSPLHF.

The chain is built from TRBV2 and TRBJ2-1; D unclear. Germline V CDR1 and CDR2: SNHLY, FYNNEI. The CDR3 loop spans 13 amino acids. V lost 6 bases, J lost 0 bases, and 6 bases lay in between. In nucleotides, the CDR3 is TGTGCCAGCAGACTTGACTCCTACAATGAGCAGTTCTTC. It yields the protein CASRLDSYNEQFF.

This clone was detected a few times. V and J are TRBV5-6 and TRBJ1-2; D is undetermined. CDR3 length equals 15 residues. V dropped 2 bases and J dropped 3 bases, with 14 bases sitting between them. Germline lookup yields CDR1 SGHDT and CDR2 YYEEEE. In nucleotides, the CDR3 is TGTGCCAGCAGCTTTCTTGAGGGAACGGACTATGGCTACACCTTC. Residues: CASSFLEGTDYGYTF.

The genes are TRBV7-8 and TRBJ1-1, with D maybe TRBD1 (5 bases). From germline, CDR1 is SGHVS and CDR2 FQNEAQ. The CDR3 has 16 residues. V dropped 1 base and J dropped 0 bases, with 12 bases sitting between them. This chain's CDR3 is CASSLEVGQMNTEAFF. CDR3 DNA sequence: TGTGCCAGCAGCTTAGAGGTGGGGCAGATGAACACTGAAGCTTTCTTT.

The gene calls are TRBV6-5 and TRBJ2-7; D perhaps matches TRBD1 (5 bases). Germline CDR1 is MNHEY and CDR2 is SVGAGI. Between the trimmed V and J ends, which lost 0 bases and 1 base, there was a span of 13 bases. CDR3 length equals 16 residues. DNA of the CDR3: TGTGCCAGCAGTTACTCCGTTGTGACAGAGTCCTACGAGCAGTACTTC. Protein product: CASSYSVVTESYEQYF.